This is a list of T cell receptor beta chains from one sample in a study of shared clonotypes between healthy human individuals. TCRdb's table, derived via immunoSEQ multiplex PCR, lists solely in-frame clones and lacks some. The sample comprises about 530,000 clones, 75% to 80% of which are singletons, and under 15% rests with the top ten. Sequencing was performed on PBMCs. These receptors were taken from a woman aged 40 to 50 in good health. Some clones in this sample may be carry-over from other donors' samples. Each CDR3 is given with its conserved first and last residue. D genes are given only for firm matches. Size is stated for part of the rows, as once, few or many counts, or as a class when the clone is expanded.

CDR3	DNA	size	V	D	J
CASSLGTHSNQPQHF	TGTGCCAGCAGTTTAGGGACACATAGCAATCAGCCCCAGCATTTT	.	TRBV27	.	TRBJ1-5
CAISEGSGMGTDTQYF	TGTGCCATCAGTGAGGGTTCCGGGATGGGGACAGATACGCAGTATTTT	.	TRBV10-3	.	TRBJ2-3
CASRRAGAGSSYEQYF	TGTGCCAGCAGACGGGCTGGTGCGGGAAGCTCCTACGAGCAGTACTTC	many	TRBV7-2	.	TRBJ2-7
CASSILAGGAYNEQFF	TGTGCCAGTAGTATACTAGCGGGAGGGGCCTACAATGAGCAGTTCTTC	.	TRBV19	TRBD2	TRBJ2-1
CASSAVSTAYEQYF	TGCGCCAGCAGCGCAGTTAGTACTGCGTACGAGCAGTACTTC	.	TRBV25-1	.	TRBJ2-7
CASSLQGVAGQPQHF	TGTGCCAGCAGCTTACAGGGGGTCGCCGGTCAGCCCCAGCATTTT	.	TRBV7-2	TRBD1	TRBJ1-5
CAISREGNQPQHF	TGTGCCATCAGTAGAGAGGGCAATCAGCCCCAGCATTTT	.	TRBV10-3	.	TRBJ1-5
CASRRDTDDEQFF	TGTGCCAGCAGGCGAGACACGGACGATGAGCAGTTCTTC	.	TRBV7-9	.	TRBJ2-1
CASSLIWGSNQPQHF	TGTGCCAGCAGCTTAATTTGGGGAAGCAATCAGCCCCAGCATTTT	.	TRBV11-3	.	TRBJ1-5
CASTVQGLADNEQYF	TGTGCCAGCACCGTCCAGGGACTGGCCGATAACGAGCAGTACTTC	once	TRBV28	.	TRBJ2-7
CASSVAPVASSEDTQYF	TGTGCCAGCAGCGTAGCGCCCGTAGCGTCCTCTGAGGATACGCAGTATTTT	.	TRBV9	.	TRBJ2-3
CASSLYRNEQFF	TGTGCCAGCAGCTTGTACCGCAATGAGCAGTTCTTC	once	TRBV5-6	.	TRBJ2-1
CASSSPLTGGSYNEQFF	TGTGCCAGCAGTTCCCCCCTCACGGGGGGGTCCTACAATGAGCAGTTCTTC	.	TRBV28	TRBD2	TRBJ2-1
CASSYPHGGSYNEQFF	TGTGCCAGCAGTTACCCTCACGGAGGTTCCTACAATGAGCAGTTCTTC	many	TRBV6-5	.	TRBJ2-1
CASSFVYGTKGNYGYTF	TGTGCCAGCAGCTTCGTCTACGGGACCAAAGGGAACTATGGCTACACCTTC	many	TRBV5-5	.	TRBJ1-2
CASNLQGLYGYTF	TGTGCCAGCAACCTACAGGGACTTTATGGCTACACCTTC	.	TRBV6-6	.	TRBJ1-2
CASSPSGAESYGYTF	TGTGCCAGCAGCCCATCCGGGGCCGAGTCCTATGGCTACACCTTC	.	TRBV5-4	.	TRBJ1-2
CAGEGLEETQYF	TGTGCCGGTGAGGGTTTGGAAGAGACCCAGTACTTC	once	TRBV30	.	TRBJ2-5
CAISADVRGEQYF	TGTGCCATCAGTGCCGACGTCCGAGGCGAGCAGTACTTC	.	TRBV10-3	.	TRBJ2-7
CASSARDRRGGDTQYF	TGTGCCAGCAGCGCACGGGACAGGCGGGGTGGAGATACGCAGTATTTT	.	TRBV7-2	TRBD1	TRBJ2-3
CASTPGNTGELFF	TGTGCCAGCACCCCGGGAAACACCGGGGAGCTGTTTTTT	few	TRBV7-8	.	TRBJ2-2
CASSEDRGLNTEAFF	TGTGCCAGCAGCGAGGACAGGGGCCTGAACACTGAAGCTTTCTTT	.	TRBV9	TRBD1	TRBJ1-1
CASSQSFLGLHSYEQYF	TGCGCCAGCAGCCAATCATTTCTAGGACTCCATTCCTACGAGCAGTACTTC	.	TRBV4-3	.	TRBJ2-7
CASSFYRGRRYF	TGTGCCAGCAGCTTTTATCGGGGGCGGAGGTATTTT	.	TRBV7-8	.	TRBJ2-3
CASSPGQSYGYTF	TGTGCCAGCAGCCCGGGACAGAGCTATGGCTACACCTTC	.	TRBV7-2	TRBD1	TRBJ1-2
CASSFSGTGNTEAFF	TGCGCCAGCAGCTTCTCCGGGACAGGGAACACTGAAGCTTTCTTT	many	TRBV5-1	TRBD1	TRBJ1-1
CASSPDRAADTQYF	TGTGCCAGCAGCCCGGACAGGGCTGCAGATACGCAGTATTTT	.	TRBV7-3	TRBD1	TRBJ2-3
CASSAQGAGEAFF	TGCGCCAGCAGCGCACAGGGAGCCGGTGAAGCTTTCTTT	.	TRBV5-1	.	TRBJ1-1
CASSVATWGRGNEQFF	TGTGCCAGCAGCGTAGCTACATGGGGACGGGGGAATGAGCAGTTCTTC	.	TRBV9	.	TRBJ2-1
CASSPGGGMNTEAFF	TGTGCCAGCAGCCCCGGGGGGGGGATGAACACTGAAGCTTTCTTT	once	TRBV11-3	.	TRBJ1-1
CATSRRSTDTQYF	TGTGCCACCAGCCGCAGGTCCACAGATACGCAGTATTTT	.	TRBV15	.	TRBJ2-3
CASSPLDAGQFF	TGTGCCAGCAGCCCCCTCGATGCCGGGCAGTTCTTC	few	TRBV7-3	.	TRBJ2-1
CASSLFPASGYYETNEQFF	TGTGCCAGCAGTTTATTCCCGGCTAGCGGTTATTACGAAACCAATGAGCAGTTCTTC	few	TRBV27	TRBD2	TRBJ2-1
CASSYTGDGYTF	TGTGCCAGCAGCTACACTGGGGATGGCTACACCTTC	.	TRBV28	.	TRBJ1-2
CASSPGQGGHNEQFF	TGCGCCAGCAGCCCAGGACAGGGGGGCCACAATGAGCAGTTCTTC	.	TRBV5-1	TRBD1	TRBJ2-1
CASSLDSGKRYEQYF	TGTGCCAGCAGCCTAGACAGCGGGAAACGCTACGAGCAGTACTTC	.	TRBV7-9	TRBD2	TRBJ2-7
CASSQIYGSNTGELFF	TGTGCCAGCAGCCAAATTTACGGCAGCAACACCGGGGAGCTGTTTTTT	.	TRBV14	.	TRBJ2-2
CASSEGAGENSYEQYF	TGTGCCAGCTCTGAGGGCGCGGGAGAAAACTCCTACGAGCAGTACTTC	.	TRBV18	TRBD2	TRBJ2-7
CASSPRRQTSGNTIYF	TGTGCCAGCAGCCCCCGTCGACAGACCTCTGGAAACACCATATATTTT	.	TRBV7-6	.	TRBJ1-3
CASSLESLGTDTQYF	TGTGCCAGCAGCTTGGAAAGTCTGGGGACAGATACGCAGTATTTT	.	TRBV5-4	.	TRBJ2-3
CASSTRQAPGYEQYF	TGTGCCAGCAGCACCCGACAGGCCCCCGGGTACGAGCAGTACTTC	.	TRBV9	.	TRBJ2-7
CASSPGASTGELFF	TGCGCCAGCAGCCCTGGGGCGAGCACCGGGGAGCTGTTTTTT	.	TRBV5-1	.	TRBJ2-2
CASSVLGQYHYEQYF	TGTGCCAGCAGTGTGCTTGGGCAGTACCACTACGAGCAGTACTTC	.	TRBV6-1	.	TRBJ2-7